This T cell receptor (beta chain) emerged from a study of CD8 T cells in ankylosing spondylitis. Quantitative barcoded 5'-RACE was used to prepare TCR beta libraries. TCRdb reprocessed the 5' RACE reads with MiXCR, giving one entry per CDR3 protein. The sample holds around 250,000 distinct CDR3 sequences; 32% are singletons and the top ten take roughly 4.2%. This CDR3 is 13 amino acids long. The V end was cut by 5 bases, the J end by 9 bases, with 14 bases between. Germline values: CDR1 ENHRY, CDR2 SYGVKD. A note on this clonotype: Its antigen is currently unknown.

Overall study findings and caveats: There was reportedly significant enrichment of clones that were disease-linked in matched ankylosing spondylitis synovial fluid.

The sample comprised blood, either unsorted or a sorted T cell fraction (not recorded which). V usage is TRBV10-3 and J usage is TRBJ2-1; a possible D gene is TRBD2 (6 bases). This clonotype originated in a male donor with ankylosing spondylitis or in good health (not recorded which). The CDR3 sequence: CAISPTSSGEQFF. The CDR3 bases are TGTGCCATCAGTCCGACTAGTTCTGGTGAGCAGTTCTTC.